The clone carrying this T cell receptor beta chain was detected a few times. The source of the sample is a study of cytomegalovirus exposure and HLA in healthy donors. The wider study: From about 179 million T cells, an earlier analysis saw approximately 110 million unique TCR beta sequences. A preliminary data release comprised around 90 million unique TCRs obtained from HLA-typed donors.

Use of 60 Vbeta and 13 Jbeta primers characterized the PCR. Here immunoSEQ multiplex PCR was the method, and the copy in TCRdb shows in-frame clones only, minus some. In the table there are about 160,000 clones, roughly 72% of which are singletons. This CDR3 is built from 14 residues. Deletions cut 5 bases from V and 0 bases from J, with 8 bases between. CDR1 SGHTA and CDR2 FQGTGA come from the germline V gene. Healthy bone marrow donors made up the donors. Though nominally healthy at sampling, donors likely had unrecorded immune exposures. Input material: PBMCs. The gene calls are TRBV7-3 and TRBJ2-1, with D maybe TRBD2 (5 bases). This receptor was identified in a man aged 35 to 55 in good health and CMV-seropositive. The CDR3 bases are TGTGCCAGCAGCCTTCGGGGCTCCTACAATGAGCAGTTCTTC. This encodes CASSLRGSYNEQFF.